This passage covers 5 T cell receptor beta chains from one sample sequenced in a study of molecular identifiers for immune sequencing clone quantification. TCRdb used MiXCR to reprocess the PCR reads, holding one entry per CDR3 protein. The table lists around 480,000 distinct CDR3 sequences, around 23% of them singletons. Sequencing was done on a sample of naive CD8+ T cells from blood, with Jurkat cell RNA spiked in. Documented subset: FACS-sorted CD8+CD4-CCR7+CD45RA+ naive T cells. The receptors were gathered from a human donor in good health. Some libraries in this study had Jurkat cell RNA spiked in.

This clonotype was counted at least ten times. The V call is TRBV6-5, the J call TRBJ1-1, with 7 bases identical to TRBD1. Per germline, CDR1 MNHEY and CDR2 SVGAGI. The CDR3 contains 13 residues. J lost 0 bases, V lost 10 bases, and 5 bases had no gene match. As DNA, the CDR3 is TGTGCCACCCTGACAGGGATGAACACTGAAGCTTTCTTT. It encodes CATLTGMNTEAFF.

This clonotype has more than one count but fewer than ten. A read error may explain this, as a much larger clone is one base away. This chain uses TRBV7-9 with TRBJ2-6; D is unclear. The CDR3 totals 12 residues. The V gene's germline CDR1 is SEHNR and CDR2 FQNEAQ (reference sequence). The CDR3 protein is CASSSEDSPPPF. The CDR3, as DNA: TGTGCCAGCAGCTCCGAGGATAGCCCGCCCCCTTTC.

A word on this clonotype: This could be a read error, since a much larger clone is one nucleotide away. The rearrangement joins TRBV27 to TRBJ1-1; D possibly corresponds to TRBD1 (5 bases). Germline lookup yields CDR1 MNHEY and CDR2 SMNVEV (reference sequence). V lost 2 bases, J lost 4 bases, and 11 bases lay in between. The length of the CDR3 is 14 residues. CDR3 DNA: TGTGCCAGCAGTTTACGCGGGGCTTGCACTGAAGCTTTCTTT. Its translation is CASSLRGACTEAFF.

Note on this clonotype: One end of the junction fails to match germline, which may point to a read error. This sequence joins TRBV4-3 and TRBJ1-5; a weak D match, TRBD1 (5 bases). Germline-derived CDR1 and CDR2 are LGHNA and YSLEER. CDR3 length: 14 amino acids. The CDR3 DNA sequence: TGCGCCGGCAGCCAAGATCGAGGGGTCCAGCCCCAGCATTTT. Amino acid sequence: CAGSQDRGVQPQHF.

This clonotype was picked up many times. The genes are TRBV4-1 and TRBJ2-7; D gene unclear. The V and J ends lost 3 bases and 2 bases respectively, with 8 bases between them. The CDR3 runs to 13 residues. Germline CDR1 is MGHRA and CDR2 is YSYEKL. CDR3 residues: CASSQESAYEQYF. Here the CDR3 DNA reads TGCGCCAGCAGCCAGGAAAGTGCCTACGAGCAGTACTTC.